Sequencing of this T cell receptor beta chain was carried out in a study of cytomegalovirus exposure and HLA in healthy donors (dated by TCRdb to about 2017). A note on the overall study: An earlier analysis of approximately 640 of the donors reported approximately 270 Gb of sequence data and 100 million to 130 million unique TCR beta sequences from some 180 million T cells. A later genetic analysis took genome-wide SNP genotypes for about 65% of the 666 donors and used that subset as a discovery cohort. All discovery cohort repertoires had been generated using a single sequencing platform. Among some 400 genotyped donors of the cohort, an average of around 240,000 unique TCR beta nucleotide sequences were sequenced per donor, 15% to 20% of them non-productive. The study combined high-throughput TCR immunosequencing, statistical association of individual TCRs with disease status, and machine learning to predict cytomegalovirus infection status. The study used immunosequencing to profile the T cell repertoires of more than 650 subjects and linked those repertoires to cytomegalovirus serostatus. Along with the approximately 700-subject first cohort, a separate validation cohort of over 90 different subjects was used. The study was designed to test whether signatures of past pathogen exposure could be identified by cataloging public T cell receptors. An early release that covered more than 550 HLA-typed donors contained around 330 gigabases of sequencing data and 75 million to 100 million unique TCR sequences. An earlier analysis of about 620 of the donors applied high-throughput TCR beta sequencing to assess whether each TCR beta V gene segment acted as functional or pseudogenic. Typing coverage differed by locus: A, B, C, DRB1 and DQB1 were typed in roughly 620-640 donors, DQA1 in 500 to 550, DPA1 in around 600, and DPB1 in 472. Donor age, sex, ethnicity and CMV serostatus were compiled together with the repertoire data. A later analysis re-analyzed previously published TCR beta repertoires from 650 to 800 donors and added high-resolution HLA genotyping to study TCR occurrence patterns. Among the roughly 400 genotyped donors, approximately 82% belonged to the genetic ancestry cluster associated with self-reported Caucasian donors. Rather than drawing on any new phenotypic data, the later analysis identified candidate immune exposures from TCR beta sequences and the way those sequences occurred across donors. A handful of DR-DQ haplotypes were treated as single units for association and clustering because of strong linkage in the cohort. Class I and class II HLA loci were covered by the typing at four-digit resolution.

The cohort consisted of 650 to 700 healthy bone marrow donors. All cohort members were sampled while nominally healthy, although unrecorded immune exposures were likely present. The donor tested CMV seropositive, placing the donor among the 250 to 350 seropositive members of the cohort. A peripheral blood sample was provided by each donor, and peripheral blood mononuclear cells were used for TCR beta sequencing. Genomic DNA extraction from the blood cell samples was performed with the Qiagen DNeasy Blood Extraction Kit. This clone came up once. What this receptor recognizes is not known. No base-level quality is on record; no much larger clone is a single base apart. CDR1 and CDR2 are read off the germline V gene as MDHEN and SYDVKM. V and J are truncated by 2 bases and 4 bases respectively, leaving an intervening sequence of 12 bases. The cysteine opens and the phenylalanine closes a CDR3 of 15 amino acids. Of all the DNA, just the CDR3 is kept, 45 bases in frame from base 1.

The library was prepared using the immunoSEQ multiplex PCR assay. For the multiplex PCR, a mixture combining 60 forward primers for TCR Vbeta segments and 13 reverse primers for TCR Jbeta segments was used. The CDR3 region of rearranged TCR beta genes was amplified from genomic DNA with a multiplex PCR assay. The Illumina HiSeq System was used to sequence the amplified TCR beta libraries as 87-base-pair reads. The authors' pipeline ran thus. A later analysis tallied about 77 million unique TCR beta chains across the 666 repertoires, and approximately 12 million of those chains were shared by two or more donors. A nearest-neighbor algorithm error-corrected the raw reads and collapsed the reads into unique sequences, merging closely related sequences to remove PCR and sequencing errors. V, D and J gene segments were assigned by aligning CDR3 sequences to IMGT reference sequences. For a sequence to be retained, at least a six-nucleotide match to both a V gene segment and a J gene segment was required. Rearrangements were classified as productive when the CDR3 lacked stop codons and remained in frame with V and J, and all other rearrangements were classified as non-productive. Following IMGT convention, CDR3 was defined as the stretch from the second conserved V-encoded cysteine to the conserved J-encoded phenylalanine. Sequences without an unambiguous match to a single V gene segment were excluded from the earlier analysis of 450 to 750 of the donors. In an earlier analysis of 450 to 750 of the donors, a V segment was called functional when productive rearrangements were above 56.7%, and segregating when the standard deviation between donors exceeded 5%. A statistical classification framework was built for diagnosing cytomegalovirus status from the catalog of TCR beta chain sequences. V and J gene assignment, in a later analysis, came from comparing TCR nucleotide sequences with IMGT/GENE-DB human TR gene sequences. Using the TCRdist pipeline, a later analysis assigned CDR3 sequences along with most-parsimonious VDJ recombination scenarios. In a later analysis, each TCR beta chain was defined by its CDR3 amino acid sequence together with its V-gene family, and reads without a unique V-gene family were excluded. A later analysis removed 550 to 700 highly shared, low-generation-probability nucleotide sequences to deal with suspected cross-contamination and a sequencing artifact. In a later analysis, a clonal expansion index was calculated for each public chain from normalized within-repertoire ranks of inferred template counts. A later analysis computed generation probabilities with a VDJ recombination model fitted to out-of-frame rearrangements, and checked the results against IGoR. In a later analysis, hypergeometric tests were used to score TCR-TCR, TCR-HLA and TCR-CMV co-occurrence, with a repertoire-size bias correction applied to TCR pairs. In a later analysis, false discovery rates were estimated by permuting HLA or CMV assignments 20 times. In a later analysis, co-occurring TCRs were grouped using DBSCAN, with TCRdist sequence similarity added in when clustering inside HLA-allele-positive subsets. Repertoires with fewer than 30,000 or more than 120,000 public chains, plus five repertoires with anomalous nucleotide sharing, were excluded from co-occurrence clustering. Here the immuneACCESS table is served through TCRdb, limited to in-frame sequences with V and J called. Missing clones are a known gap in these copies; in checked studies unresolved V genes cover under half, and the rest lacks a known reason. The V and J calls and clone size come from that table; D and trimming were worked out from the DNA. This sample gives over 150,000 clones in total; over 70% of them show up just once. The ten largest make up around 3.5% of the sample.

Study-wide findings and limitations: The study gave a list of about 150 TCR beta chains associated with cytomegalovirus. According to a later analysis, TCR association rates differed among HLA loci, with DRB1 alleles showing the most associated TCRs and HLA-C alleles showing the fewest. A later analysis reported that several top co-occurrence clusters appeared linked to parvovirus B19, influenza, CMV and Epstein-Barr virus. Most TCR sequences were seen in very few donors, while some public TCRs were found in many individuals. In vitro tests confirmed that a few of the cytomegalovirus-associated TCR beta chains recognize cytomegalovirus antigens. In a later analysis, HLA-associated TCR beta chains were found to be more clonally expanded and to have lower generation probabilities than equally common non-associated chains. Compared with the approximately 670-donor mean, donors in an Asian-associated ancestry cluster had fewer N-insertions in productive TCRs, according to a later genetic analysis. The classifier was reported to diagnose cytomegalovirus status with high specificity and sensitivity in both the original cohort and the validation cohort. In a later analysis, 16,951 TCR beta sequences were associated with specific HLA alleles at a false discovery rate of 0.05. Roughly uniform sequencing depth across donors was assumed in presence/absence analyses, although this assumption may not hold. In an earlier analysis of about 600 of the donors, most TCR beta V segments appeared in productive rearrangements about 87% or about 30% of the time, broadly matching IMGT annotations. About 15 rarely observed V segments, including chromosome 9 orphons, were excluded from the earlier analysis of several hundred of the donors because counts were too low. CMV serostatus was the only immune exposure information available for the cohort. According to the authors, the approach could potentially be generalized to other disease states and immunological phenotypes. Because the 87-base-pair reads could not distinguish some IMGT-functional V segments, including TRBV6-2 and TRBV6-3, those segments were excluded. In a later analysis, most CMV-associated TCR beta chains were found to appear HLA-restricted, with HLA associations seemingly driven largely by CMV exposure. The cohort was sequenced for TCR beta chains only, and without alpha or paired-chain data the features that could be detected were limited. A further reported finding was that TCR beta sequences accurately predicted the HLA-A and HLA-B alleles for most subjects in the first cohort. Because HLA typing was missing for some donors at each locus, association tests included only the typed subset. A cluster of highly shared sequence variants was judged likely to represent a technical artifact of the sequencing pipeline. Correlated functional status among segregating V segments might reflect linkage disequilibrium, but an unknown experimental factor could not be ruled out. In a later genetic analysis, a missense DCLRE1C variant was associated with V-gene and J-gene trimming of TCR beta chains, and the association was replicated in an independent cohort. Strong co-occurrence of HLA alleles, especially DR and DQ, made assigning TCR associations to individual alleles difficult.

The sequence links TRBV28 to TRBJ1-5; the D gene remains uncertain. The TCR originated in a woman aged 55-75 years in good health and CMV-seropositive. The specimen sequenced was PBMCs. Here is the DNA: TGTGCCAGCAGTTTAGAAGGAGTTGGGAATCAGCCCCAGCATTTT. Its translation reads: CASSLEGVGNQPQHF.